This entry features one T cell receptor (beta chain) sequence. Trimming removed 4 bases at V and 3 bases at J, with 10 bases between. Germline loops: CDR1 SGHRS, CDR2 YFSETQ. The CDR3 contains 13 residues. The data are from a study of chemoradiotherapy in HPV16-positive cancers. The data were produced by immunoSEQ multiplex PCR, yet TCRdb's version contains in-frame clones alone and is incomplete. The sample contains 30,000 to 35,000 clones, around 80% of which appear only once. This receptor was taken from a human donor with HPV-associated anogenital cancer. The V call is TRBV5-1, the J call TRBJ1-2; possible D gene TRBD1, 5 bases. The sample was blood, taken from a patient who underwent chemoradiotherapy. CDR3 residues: CASSDQGDYGYTF. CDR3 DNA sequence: TGCGCCAGCAGCGATCAGGGTGACTATGGCTACACCTTC.